This TCR beta chain came from a study of blood T cell repertoires in COVID-19 (dated by TCRdb to 2018 to 2021). Regarding the complete study: Collaborator samples came from the United States, Italy and Spain and covered acute and convalescent phases of COVID-19. The material from the prospective study consisted of cDNA or gDNA derived from T cells, B-cell-depleted T cells, or PBMCs. The dataset comprised deeply sampled blood TCRbeta repertoires from subjects exposed to, actively infected with, or recovered from COVID-19. The repertoires were released in a freely available public database intended as a resource for research on the immune response to SARS-CoV-2. The samples were drawn from two sources: the first 160 participants of the ongoing ImmuneRACE study, and 1,000 to 1,500 subjects contributed by 6 global collaborators. A de-identified subject ID, COVID-19 status, age in years and sex were almost always included in the sample metadata. Where available, HLA class I and class II types were obtained from metadata supplied by the sample provider rather than from assay-based typing.

Each collaborating institution followed its own protocols to collect whole blood in K2EDTA tubes. For TCRbeta analysis, collaborators shipped samples in one of three forms: frozen whole blood, isolated PBMCs, or DNA extracted from either of those sample types. As encoded in the germline V gene, CDR1 is SGHDT while CDR2 is YYEEEE. V is pruned by 2 bases and J by 9 bases, leaving 2 bases of the junction without a gene match. CDR3 length: 12 amino acids, cysteine to phenylalanine. Here the CDR3 DNA is all that survives: 36 bases in frame from base 1. The immunoSEQ Assay, a bias-controlled multiplex PCR, was used to amplify TCRbeta CDR3 regions from genomic DNA. On the authors' methods: Nucleated cell counts per sample were estimated from amplification of reference gene primers within the assay. To quantify the absolute abundance of each unique TCRbeta CDR3 rearrangement, sequence reads were collapsed and filtered. For each sample, productive Simpson clonality was calculated as the square root of Simpson's diversity index across productive rearrangements. Here the immuneACCESS table is served through TCRdb, limited to in-frame sequences with V and J called. Missing clones are a known gap in these copies; in checked studies unresolved V genes cover under half, and the rest lacks a known reason. V and J calls and clone size are as listed in that table; D and trimming were resolved from the DNA. The sample contains some 200,000 clones, about 85% of them found a single time. Roughly 7% of the sample rests with the top ten.

As concerns this clone: Which antigen it targets is not known. Per-nucleotide qualities are absent, and no much larger clonotype sits a single base away.

What the study reported, not specific to this receptor: The amount of clinical and demographic metadata varied by source and participant and was provided uncurated.

Recombination linked TRBV5-6 to TRBJ2-3, and TRBD2 aligns with 8 junction nucleotides. Material: peripheral blood. This TCR was recovered from an elderly woman in a cohort sampled during active or convalescent COVID-19. The bases are TGTGCCAGCAGCTTACTAGCGGCGACGCAGTATTTT. Translated, this gives CASSLLAATQYF.